This note documents a single T cell receptor beta chain sequence. The antigen is not known. The assay was immunoSEQ multiplex PCR, and TCRdb's table has in-frame clones only and misses some. The sample has roughly 8,300 clones; about 73% are singletons. The entry originates in a study of brain T cells in children with intractable seizures. The sequenced cases were selected for having the highest brain T cell transcript signatures. At least one anti-epileptic drug was given before surgery. Whole-study findings and limits: Top 50 brain clonotypes included both public and private clones. Pre- and post-surgery blood differed in depth, so pre-surgery absences may be undersampling.

The CDR3 length is 11 residues. Germline CDR1 reads MNHNS; CDR2 reads SASEGT. V lost 11 bases and J lost 4, with 11 bases in between. This receptor was identified in a boy in the first two years of life with tuberous sclerosis and intractable seizures. The chain employs TRBV6-1 and TRBJ1-2; D is unresolved. This sample comprised resected brain tissue, obtained at surgery. CDR3 bases: TGTGCCTATCGGGATCTCTATGGCTACACCTTC. Encoded protein: CAYRDLYGYTF.